The 11 T cell receptor beta chains below were found in one sample sequenced in a study of blood T cell repertoires in COVID-19 (dated by TCRdb to 2018 to 2021). Libraries were made using the immunoSEQ multiplex PCR assay. TCRdb obtained this table from immuneACCESS and retained in-frame rearrangements with V and J assigned. These tables miss some clones; where compared with another copy, unresolved V genes account for less than half of the shortfall, and the remainder is unexplained. This sample lists about 23,000 clones; 94% were detected once. In total, the top ten clones hold roughly 4% of the sample. Sequenced material: peripheral blood. The receptors stem from a woman in her fifties or sixties with active COVID-19.

The chain employs TRBV4-2 and TRBJ2-7; TRBD1 is a possible D gene (5 bases). Germline loops: CDR1 LGHNA, CDR2 YNFKEQ. V was cut by 1 base and J by 5 bases, with 9 bases left in between. CDR3 length: 13 amino acids. Here the CDR3 reads CASSQGTHDEQYV. CDR3 DNA: TGTGCCAGCAGCCAAGGGACACACGACGAGCAGTACGTC.

Only one count was recorded for this clone. J is TRBJ2-7 and V is TRBV6-1; unclear D gene. The CDR3 length is 14 residues. Trimming removed 1 base from V and 3 bases from J, with 10 bases in between. Germline assignment: CDR1 MNHNS and CDR2 SASEGT. CDR3 nucleotides: TGTGCCAGCAGTGAAGTACCGAGAGGCTACGAGCAGTACTTC. Its translation is CASSEVPRGYEQYF.

The chain links TRBV7-8 to TRBJ2-1, with TRBD2 matching over 9 bases. The CDR3 sequence is 16 residues long. Losses at the gene ends were 2 bases for V and 9 bases for J; bases not matched to a gene: 11. Germline V gene sequence: CDR1 SGHVS, CDR2 FQNEAQ. CDR3 region: CASSLLAGTPKPEQFF. The CDR3 nucleotides are TGTGCCAGCAGCTTACTAGCGGGGACCCCCAAGCCTGAGCAGTTCTTC.

V and J are TRBV28 and TRBJ2-6; 9 nucleotides match TRBD2. Losses at the gene ends were 3 bases for V and 2 bases for J; bases not matched to a gene: 5. The CDR3 sequence is 17 residues long. Germline V gene sequence: CDR1 MDHEN, CDR2 SYDVKM. As DNA, the CDR3 is TGTGCCAGCAGTTTTAGTAGCGGGGGCGCTGGGGCCAACGTCCTGACTTTC. Its protein product is CASSFSSGGAGANVLTF.

This clone was observed a few times. The chain is built from TRBV27 and TRBJ1-6, with 7 bases aligning to TRBD1. CDR1 is MNHEY and CDR2 is SMNVEV in the germline V gene (reference sequence). With 3 bases clipped from V and 7 bases from J, the junction kept 6 bases outside the gene matches. This CDR3 has 15 amino acids. The CDR3: CASSFQDRINSPLHF. The DNA for the CDR3 is TGTGCCAGCAGTTTTCAGGACAGGATAAATTCACCCCTCCACTTT.

The chain combines TRBV5-1 with TRBJ2-7; D may be TRBD2 (6 bases). The germline V and J ends were trimmed by 6 bases and 7 bases, with 17 bases remaining between them. Germline CDR1 and CDR2: SGHRS and YFSETQ. CDR3 length: 13 residues. The CDR3 region is CASTPGLPGEQYF. In DNA, the CDR3 is TGCGCCAGCACCCCGGGACTTCCGGGGGAGCAGTACTTC.

V and J are TRBV27 and TRBJ1-6; D is uncertain. V lost 6 bases and J 0 bases, leaving 9 bases between the germline ends. Looked up from germline, CDR1 is MNHEY and CDR2 is SMNVEV (reference sequence). This CDR3 is 15 amino acids long. The CDR3 reads CASRPGSSYNSPLHF. The CDR3 DNA is TGTGCCAGCAGGCCCGGTAGCTCCTATAATTCACCCCTCCACTTT.

This rearrangement joins TRBV6-5 to TRBJ1-1, with D unclear. V lost 0 bases to trimming and J lost 0 bases, with 8 bases between them. This CDR3 comprises 15 residues. Germline CDR1 is MNHEY and CDR2 is SVGAGI. The CDR3 is CASSYSGGLNTEAFF. CDR3 DNA: TGTGCCAGCAGTTACTCGGGCGGGTTGAACACTGAAGCTTTCTTT.

For this clone: The sample holds other DNA sequences that translate to the same CDR3. The chain uses TRBV7-2 and TRBJ1-5; D is undetermined. Trimming cost V 0 bases and J 2 bases, with 8 bases left between them. The CDR3 spans 15 residues. CDR1 and CDR2 from the germline V gene are SGHTA and FQGNSA. For the CDR3, the DNA is TGTGCCAGCAGCTTAGCGCTATTGGGCAATCAGCCCCAGCATTTT. Its translation: CASSLALLGNQPQHF.

In this sample, this clone turned up once. The gene calls are TRBV5-1 and TRBJ1-1; 9 positions match TRBD1. This CDR3 has 17 amino acids. The germline V gene has CDR1 SGHRS and CDR2 YFSETQ. J gave up 1 base and V 4 bases, and 11 bases lay outside the gene matches. This CDR3 reads CASSPPRTGVGNTEAFF. CDR3 DNA sequence: TGCGCCAGCAGCCCCCCAAGGACAGGGGTGGGGAACACTGAAGCTTTCTTT.

This chain uses TRBV6-6 with TRBJ1-1, with D perhaps matching TRBD1 (6 bases). V was cut by 0 bases and J by 10 bases, with 15 bases left in between. The germline gives CDR1 MNHNY, CDR2 SVGAGI (reference sequence). The length of the CDR3 is 14 residues. The CDR3 here is CASSYSGGGRRAFF. CDR3 DNA: TGTGCCAGCAGTTACTCGGGGGGGGGCAGACGAGCTTTCTTT.